Sequencing of this T cell receptor beta chain was carried out in a study of cytomegalovirus exposure and HLA in healthy donors. Primers included in the PCR were 60 Vbeta and 13 Jbeta primers. Sequenced by immunoSEQ multiplex PCR; TCRdb stores in-frame clones only, minus some. Here the sample spans 150,000 to 180,000 clones, roughly 79% being singletons. From germline, CDR1 is MNHEY and CDR2 SMNVEV (reference sequence). Trimming took 5 bases from V and 2 from J; bases not matched to a gene: 6. The CDR3 covers 16 residues. This clonotype was obtained from a young man in good health and CMV-seronegative. The rearrangement joins TRBV27 to TRBJ2-3; 11 positions agree with TRBD2. Sequences were obtained from PBMCs. CDR3 amino acids: CASSPRLAGITDTQYF. The CDR3 region has the DNA TGTGCCAGCAGTCCAAGACTAGCGGGGATCACAGATACGCAGTATTTT.